The 4 T cell receptor beta chains presented below share a single source sample, sequenced in a study of blood T cells in healthy people across ages. Through a sample-barcoded 5' primer and a J-beta primer mix, a second PCR was run for about 7 to 12 cycles. TCRdb re-called the 5' RACE reads with MiXCR, one entry per CDR3 protein. The sample yields 1,500,000 or so distinct CDR3 sequences, around 55% seen once. The sample was blood. The receptors stem from a man younger than 35 in good health.

The chain has TRBV20-1 and TRBJ2-2; D may be TRBD1 or TRBD2 (5 bases each). The V end was cut by 6 bases, the J end by 1 base, with 9 bases between. Germline CDR1 reads DFQATT; CDR2 reads SNEGSKA (reference sequence). The CDR3 is made up of 13 amino acids. The CDR3 DNA sequence: TGCAGTGCGGGGACCCAGAACACCGGGGAGCTGTTTTTT. Residues: CSAGTQNTGELFF.

V is TRBV2 and J is TRBJ1-6, with unresolved D. This CDR3 region has 16 residues. V was clipped by 6 bases and J by 0 bases, with 12 bases between them. In germline, CDR1 is SNHLY, CDR2 FYNNEI. CDR3 sequence reads: CASSGPGSSYNSPLHF. The CDR3 nucleotides read TGTGCCAGCAGCGGCCCGGGGAGCTCCTATAATTCACCCCTCCACTTT.

The chain recombines TRBV9 with TRBJ2-3; D perhaps matches TRBD1 (5 bases). The CDR3 runs 17 residues. CDR1 is SGDLS, CDR2 YYNGEE, per germline. The germline V and J ends were trimmed by 2 bases and 0 bases, with 16 bases remaining between them. In DNA form, the CDR3 reads TGTGCCAGCAGCGTCGGCGGACACCTGATTAGCACAGATACGCAGTATTTT. Translated: CASSVGGHLISTDTQYF.

The V call is TRBV7-2, the J call TRBJ1-2; D possibly corresponds to TRBD1 (6 bases). In germline, CDR1 is SGHTA, CDR2 FQGNSA. The V gene lost 3 bases and the J gene lost 8 bases, with 19 bases spanning the gap. The CDR3 sequence is 15 residues long. The CDR3 DNA is TGTGCCAGCAGCTTTTCGCCACAGGGATCGAGGGGCTACACCTTC. It codes for CASSFSPQGSRGYTF.